Listed below are T cell receptor beta chains from one sample, sequenced in a study of CD8 T cells in ankylosing spondylitis. TCRdb itself ran the 5' RACE reads through MiXCR, one entry per CDR3 protein. Of about 330,000 distinct CDR3 sequences listed, less than 9.5% are singletons. Sequenced sample: blood, either unsorted or a sorted T cell fraction (not recorded which). The receptors stem from a male donor with ankylosing spondylitis. Each CDR3 is given with its conserved first and last residue. Part of the rows lack a size; the others show once, few, many or a class for expanded clones.

CALTRDRATEAFF	TRBV30	few	TRBJ1-1
CASSLELGSGRYEQFF	TRBV11-2	many	TRBJ2-1
CASSPPGPGTEAFF	TRBV28	few	TRBJ1-1
CASSRRGLSNQPQHF	TRBV12-3/TRBV12-4	many	TRBJ1-5
CASSLGQGQSADTQYF	TRBV7-2	few	TRBJ2-3
CASSRGQITYEQYF	TRBV5-6	NA	TRBJ2-7
CASRGENGNIQYF	TRBV7-9	few	TRBJ2-4
CSASAGGNNEQFF	TRBV20-1	many	TRBJ2-1
CASSLGWLIQETQYF	TRBV7-8	NA	TRBJ2-5
CASSIVGGSTDTQYF	TRBV19	NA	TRBJ2-3
CASGLGRETQYF	TRBV10-2	NA	TRBJ2-5
CASSSTSGVTDTQYF	TRBV7-9	NA	TRBJ2-3
CASSAITGGAGDGYTF	TRBV9	NA	TRBJ1-2
CASSPRAGDTQYF	TRBV7-7	NA	TRBJ2-3
CASSIGQGINQPQHF	TRBV3-1	many	TRBJ1-5
CASSGEDKNIQYF	TRBV28	many	TRBJ2-4
CASSGTSGRSEETQYF	TRBV2	few	TRBJ2-5
CASSRSLASEQFF	TRBV14	NA	TRBJ2-1